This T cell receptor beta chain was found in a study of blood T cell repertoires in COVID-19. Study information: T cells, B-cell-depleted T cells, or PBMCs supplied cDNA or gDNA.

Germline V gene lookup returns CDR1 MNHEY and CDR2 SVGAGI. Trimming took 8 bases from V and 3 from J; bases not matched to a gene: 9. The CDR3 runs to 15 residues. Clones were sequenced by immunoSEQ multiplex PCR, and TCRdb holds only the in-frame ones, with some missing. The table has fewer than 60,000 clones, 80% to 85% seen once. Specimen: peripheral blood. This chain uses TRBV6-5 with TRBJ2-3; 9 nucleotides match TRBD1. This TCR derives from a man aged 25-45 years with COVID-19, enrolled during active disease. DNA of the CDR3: TGTGCCAGCGGATTGACCGGGACAGGGACAGATACGCAGTATTTT. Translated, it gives CASGLTGTGTDTQYF.